The sequence of this T cell receptor (beta chain) was determined in a study of PD-1 blockade in mismatch repair-deficient tumors. General study findings and limits: Rapid post-treatment expansion, then contraction, generally preceding radiologic response, marked tumor-resident clones.

Generated by immunoSEQ multiplex PCR, the TCRdb table keeps only in-frame clones and is missing some. The sample holds 30,000 to 45,000 clones, 80% to 85% seen once. A word on this clone: Its antigen remains unidentified.

TCR sequencing covered a few patients who responded to pembrolizumab. V dropped 3 bases and J dropped 11 bases, with 18 bases sitting between them. CDR1 SNHLY and CDR2 FYNNEI come from the germline V gene. The CDR3 runs 14 residues. The material was PBMCs, obtained approximately 41 weeks after starting pembrolizumab. This sequence was found in an adult with mismatch repair-deficient cancer. The rearrangement joins TRBV2 to TRBJ2-3; a possible D gene is TRBD1 (6 bases). The CDR3 sequence is CASSDRDITPRQYF. Here the CDR3 DNA reads TGTGCCAGCAGTGACCGGGACATTACCCCACGGCAGTATTTT.